Sequencing of this T cell receptor beta chain was carried out in a study of graft-versus-host responses after intestinal transplantation. Overall study: Recipients got multivisceral, liver-intestinal, or isolated intestinal transplants. After anti-thymocyte globulin induction, recipients took tacrolimus and steroids for around three years. The study, taken as a whole, reports: Declining HvG levels early post-transplant were linked to peak circulating GvH clone levels.

Measured with immunoSEQ multiplex PCR; TCRdb has only the in-frame clones, and not every one. Counted here are 95,000 to 130,000 clones, just over 90% occurring once; the ten biggest clones make up about 0.18%. The sample holds one count of this clone. No antigen is known for it. This sample also contains other DNA sequences that code for the same CDR3. The CDR3 length is 14 residues. Germline values: CDR1 KGHSH, CDR2 LQKENI. The V and J ends lost 2 bases and 1 base respectively, with 8 bases between them. The material was unstimulated CD4+ T cells sorted from spleen or lymph node cells, obtained before intestinal transplant. The chain employs TRBV18 and TRBJ1-1; maybe TRBD1 (6 bases). This clonotype was sampled from a human donor who received an intestinal transplant. The CDR3 DNA is TGTGCCAGCTCACCAATGACAGGGAACACTGAAGCTTTCTTT. Its translation is CASSPMTGNTEAFF. Complete variable domain (other parts from reference TRBV18 and TRBJ1-1): NAGVMQNPRHLVRRRGQEARLRCSPMKGHSHVYWYRQLPEEGLKFMVYLQKENIIDESGMPKERFSAEFPKEGPSILRIQQVVRGDSAAYFCASSPMTGNTEAFFGQGTRLTVV.